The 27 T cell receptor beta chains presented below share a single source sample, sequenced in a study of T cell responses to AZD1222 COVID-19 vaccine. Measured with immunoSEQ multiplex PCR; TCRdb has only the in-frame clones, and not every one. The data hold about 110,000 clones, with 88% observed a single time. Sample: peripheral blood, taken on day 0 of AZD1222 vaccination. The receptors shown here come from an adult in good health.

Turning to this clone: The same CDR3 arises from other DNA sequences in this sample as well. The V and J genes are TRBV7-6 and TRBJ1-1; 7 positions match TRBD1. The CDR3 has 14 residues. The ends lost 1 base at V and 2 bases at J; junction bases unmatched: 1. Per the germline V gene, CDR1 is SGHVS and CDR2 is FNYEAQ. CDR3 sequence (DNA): TGTGCCAGCAGCTTAGGGACAGGTAACACTGAAGCTTTCTTT. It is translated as CASSLGTGNTEAFF. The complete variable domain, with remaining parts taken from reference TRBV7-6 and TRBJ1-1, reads GAGVSQSPRYKVTKRGQDVALRCDPISGHVSLYWYRQALGQGPEFLTYFNYEAQQDKSGLPNDRFSAERPEGSISTLTIQRTEQRDSAMYRCASSLGTGNTEAFFGQGTRLTVV.

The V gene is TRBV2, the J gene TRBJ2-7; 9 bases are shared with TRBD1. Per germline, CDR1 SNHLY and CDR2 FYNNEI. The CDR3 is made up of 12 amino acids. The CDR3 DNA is TGTGTCCGGGACAGGGAGTCTGGGGAGCAGTACTTC. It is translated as CVRDRESGEQYF.

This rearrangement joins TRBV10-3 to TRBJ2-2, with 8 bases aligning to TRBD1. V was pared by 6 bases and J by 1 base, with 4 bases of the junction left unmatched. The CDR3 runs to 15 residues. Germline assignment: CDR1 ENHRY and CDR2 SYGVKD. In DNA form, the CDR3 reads TGTGCCATCAGCCAAGGGACAGGGAACACCGGGGAGCTGTTTTTT. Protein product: CAISQGTGNTGELFF.

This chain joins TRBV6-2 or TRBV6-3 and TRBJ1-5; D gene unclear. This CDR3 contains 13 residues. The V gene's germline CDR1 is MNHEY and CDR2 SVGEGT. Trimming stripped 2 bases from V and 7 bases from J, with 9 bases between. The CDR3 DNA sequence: TGTGCCAGCAGTTACAGGAGCGAGCAGCCCCAGCATTTT. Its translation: CASSYRSEQPQHF.

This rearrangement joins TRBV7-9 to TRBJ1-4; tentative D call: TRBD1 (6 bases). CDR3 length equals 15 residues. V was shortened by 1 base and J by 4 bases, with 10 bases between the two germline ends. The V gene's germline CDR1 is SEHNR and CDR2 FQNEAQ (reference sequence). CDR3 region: CASSLVAGVNEKLFF. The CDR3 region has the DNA TGTGCCAGCAGCTTAGTCGCAGGGGTTAATGAAAAACTGTTTTTT. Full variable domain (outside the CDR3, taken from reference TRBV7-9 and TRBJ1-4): DTGVSQNPRHKITKRGQNVTFRCDPISEHNRLYWYRQTLGQGPEFLTYFQNEAQLEKSRLLSDRFSAERPKGSFSTLEIQRTEQGDSAMYLCASSLVAGVNEKLFFGSGTQLSVL.

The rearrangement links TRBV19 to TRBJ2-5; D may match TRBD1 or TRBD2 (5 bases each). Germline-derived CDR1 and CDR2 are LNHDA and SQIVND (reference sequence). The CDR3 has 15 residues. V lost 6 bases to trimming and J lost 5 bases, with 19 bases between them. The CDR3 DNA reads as TGTGCCAGTAGAGGGACCGTAGGGCCCCAGGAGACCCAGTACTTC. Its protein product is CASRGTVGPQETQYF. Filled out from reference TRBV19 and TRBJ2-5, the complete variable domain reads DGGITQSPKYLFRKEGQNVTLSCEQNLNHDAMYWYRQDPGQGLRLIYYSQIVNDFQKGDIAEGYSVSREKKESFPLTVTSAQKNPTAFYLCASRGTVGPQETQYFGPGTRLLVL.

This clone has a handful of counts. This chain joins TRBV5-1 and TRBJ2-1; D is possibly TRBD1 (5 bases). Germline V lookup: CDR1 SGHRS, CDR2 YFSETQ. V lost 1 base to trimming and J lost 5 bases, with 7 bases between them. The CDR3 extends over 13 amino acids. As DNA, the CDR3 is TGCGCCAGCAGCTTGTCGGACAACAATGAGCAGTTCTTC. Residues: CASSLSDNNEQFF.

CDR3 in amino acids: CASSLSGGANEQFF. In DNA, the CDR3 is TGTGCCAGCAGCCTTAGCGGGGGGGCCAATGAGCAGTTCTTC. This chain joins TRBV11-2 and TRBJ2-1; the match to TRBD2 covers 11 bases. CDR3 size: 14 residues. V shed 5 bases, J shed 6 bases, and the junction held 3 bases outside the gene matches. Germline V gene data show CDR1 as SGHAT and CDR2 as FQNNGV.

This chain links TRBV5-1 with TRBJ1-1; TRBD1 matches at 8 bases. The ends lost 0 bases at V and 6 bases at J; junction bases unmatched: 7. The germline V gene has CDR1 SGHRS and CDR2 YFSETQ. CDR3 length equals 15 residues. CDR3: CASSLGTGTPAEAFF. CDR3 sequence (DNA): TGCGCCAGCAGCTTGGGGACAGGGACCCCCGCTGAAGCTTTCTTT.

Here the CDR3 DNA reads TGTGCCAGCAGCCCCAGTCTGGGCTCACCCCTCCACTTT. The encoded protein is CASSPSLGSPLHF. The J gene is TRBJ1-6, the V gene TRBV11-2; D ambiguous. The CDR3 sequence is 13 residues long. Germline V gene sequence: CDR1 SGHAT, CDR2 FQNNGV. V was cut by 5 bases and J by 10 bases, with 12 bases left in between.

DNA of the CDR3: TGTGCCAGCAGTGATGCCTGGGGCACTGAAGCTTTCTTT. This translates into CASSDAWGTEAFF. The genes are TRBV6-1 and TRBJ1-1; D unresolved. This CDR3 contains 13 residues. V gave up 3 bases and J gave up 4 bases, with 9 bases separating them. Germline V gene data show CDR1 as MNHNS and CDR2 as SASEGT.

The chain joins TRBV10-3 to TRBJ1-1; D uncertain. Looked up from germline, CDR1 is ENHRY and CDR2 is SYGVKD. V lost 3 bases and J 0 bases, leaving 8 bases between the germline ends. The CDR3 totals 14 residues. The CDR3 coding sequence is TGTGCCATCAGTGAAGGACGGTTGAACACTGAAGCTTTCTTT. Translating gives CAISEGRLNTEAFF.

The CDR3 coding sequence is TGTGCCAGCAGCTTATCCCAGGACTATGGCTACACCTTC. This encodes CASSLSQDYGYTF. V is TRBV11-2 and J is TRBJ1-2; D ambiguous. The CDR3 covers 13 residues. The germline V gene has CDR1 SGHAT and CDR2 FQNNGV. V was clipped by 2 bases and J by 3 bases, with 7 bases between them.

CDR3 DNA sequence: TGTGCCAGCAGTCGCCCGAGGAACGAGCAGTACTTC. Its translation: CASSRPRNEQYF. This chain uses TRBV6-1 with TRBJ2-7; no clear D. The CDR3 is 12 residues long. CDR1 and CDR2 from the germline V gene are MNHNS and SASEGT. Between the trimmed V and J ends, which lost 5 bases and 5 bases, there was a span of 10 bases.

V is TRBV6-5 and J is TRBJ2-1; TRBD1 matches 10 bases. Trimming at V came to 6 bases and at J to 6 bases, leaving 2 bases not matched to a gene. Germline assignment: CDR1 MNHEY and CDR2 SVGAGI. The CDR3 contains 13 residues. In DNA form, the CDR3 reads TGTGCCAGCAGCCGGGACAGGGGCAATGAGCAGTTCTTC. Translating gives CASSRDRGNEQFF.

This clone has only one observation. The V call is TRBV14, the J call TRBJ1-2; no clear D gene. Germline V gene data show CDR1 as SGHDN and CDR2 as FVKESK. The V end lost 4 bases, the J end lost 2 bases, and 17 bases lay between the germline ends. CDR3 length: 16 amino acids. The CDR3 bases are TGTGCCAGCAGCCCCCGGGCAAACAGAAAAAACTATGGCTACACCTTC. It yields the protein CASSPRANRKNYGYTF.

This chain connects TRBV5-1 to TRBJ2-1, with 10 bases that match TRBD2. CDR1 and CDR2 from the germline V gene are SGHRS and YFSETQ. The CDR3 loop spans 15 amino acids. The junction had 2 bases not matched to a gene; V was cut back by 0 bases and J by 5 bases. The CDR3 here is CASSLELAGNNEQFF. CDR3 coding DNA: TGCGCCAGCAGCTTGGAACTAGCGGGGAACAATGAGCAGTTCTTC.

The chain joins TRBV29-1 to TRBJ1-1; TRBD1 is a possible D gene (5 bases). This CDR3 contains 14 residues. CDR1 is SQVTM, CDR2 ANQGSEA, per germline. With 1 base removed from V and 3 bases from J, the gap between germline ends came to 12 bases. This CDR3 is CSVEAPGRDTEAFF. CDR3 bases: TGCAGCGTTGAAGCCCCAGGGAGGGACACTGAAGCTTTCTTT.

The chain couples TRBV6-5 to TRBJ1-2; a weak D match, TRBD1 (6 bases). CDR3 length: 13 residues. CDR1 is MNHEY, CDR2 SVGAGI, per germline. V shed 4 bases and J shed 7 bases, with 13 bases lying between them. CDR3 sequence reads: CASSFYRAGGYTF. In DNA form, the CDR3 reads TGTGCCAGCAGTTTCTACAGGGCTGGTGGCTACACCTTC.

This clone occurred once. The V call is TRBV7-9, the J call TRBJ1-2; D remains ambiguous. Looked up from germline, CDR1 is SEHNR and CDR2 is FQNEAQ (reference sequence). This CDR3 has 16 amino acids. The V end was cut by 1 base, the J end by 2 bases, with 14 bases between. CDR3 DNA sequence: TGTGCCAGCAGCTTAGAATTGGCGGACTTCAACTATGGCTACACCTTC. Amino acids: CASSLELADFNYGYTF.

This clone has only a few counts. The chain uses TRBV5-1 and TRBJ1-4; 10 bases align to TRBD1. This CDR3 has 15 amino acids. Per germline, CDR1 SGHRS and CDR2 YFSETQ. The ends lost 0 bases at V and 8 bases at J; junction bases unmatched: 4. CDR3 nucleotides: TGCGCCAGCAGCTTGGGCTCGGACAGGGGGGAAAAACTGTTTTTT. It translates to CASSLGSDRGEKLFF.

The CDR3 loop reads CASSQGDRVINEQFF. CDR3 nucleotides: TGTGCCAGCAGCCAAGGGGACAGGGTAATCAATGAGCAGTTCTTC. This chain links TRBV14 with TRBJ2-1; 9 nucleotides match TRBD1. The CDR3 has 15 amino acids. CDR1 SGHDN and CDR2 FVKESK come from the germline V gene. Germline trimming cut 1 base from V and 6 bases from J; bases unmatched to any gene: 4. Filled out from reference TRBV14 and TRBJ2-1, the complete variable domain reads EAGVTQFPSHSVIEKGQTVTLRCDPISGHDNLYWYRRVMGKEIKFLLHFVKESKQDESGMPNNRFLAERTGGTYSTLKVQPAELEDSGVYFCASSQGDRVINEQFFGPGTRLTVL.

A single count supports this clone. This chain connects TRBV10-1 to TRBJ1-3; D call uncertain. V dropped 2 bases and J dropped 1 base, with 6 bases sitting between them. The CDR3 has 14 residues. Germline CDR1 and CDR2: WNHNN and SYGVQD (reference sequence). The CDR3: CASSEGTSGNTIYF. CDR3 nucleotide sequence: TGCGCCAGCAGTGAGGGCACTTCTGGAAACACCATATATTTT.

The CDR3 protein is CASRNLRRQPYEQYF. The CDR3 region has the DNA TGTGCCAGTAGGAACCTCCGTCGACAGCCCTACGAGCAGTACTTC. The chain is built from TRBV19 and TRBJ2-7; D may be TRBD1 (5 bases). Trimming stripped 6 bases from V and 2 bases from J, with 17 bases between. The CDR3 is 15 amino acids. Germline assignment: CDR1 LNHDA and CDR2 SQIVND (reference sequence).

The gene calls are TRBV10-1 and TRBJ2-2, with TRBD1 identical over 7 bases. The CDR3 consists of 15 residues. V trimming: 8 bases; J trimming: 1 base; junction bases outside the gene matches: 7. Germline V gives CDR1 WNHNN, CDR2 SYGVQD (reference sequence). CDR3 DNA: TGCGCCAGCGCTAGACAGGGCCGGAACACCGGGGAGCTGTTTTTT. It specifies CASARQGRNTGELFF.

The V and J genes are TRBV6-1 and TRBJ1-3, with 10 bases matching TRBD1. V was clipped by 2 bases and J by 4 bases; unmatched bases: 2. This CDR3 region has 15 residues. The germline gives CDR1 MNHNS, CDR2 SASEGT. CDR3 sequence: CASSERDRGGNTIYF. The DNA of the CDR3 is TGTGCCAGCAGTGAACGGGACAGGGGAGGAAACACCATATATTTT.

The CDR3 region has the DNA TGTGCTAGTGGCCATCGACTAGCGGGCAAATTGATCTACGAGCAGTACTTC. Protein: CASGHRLAGKLIYEQYF. V and J are TRBV12-5 and TRBJ2-7, with 10 nucleotides matching TRBD2. Germline CDR1 and CDR2: LGHNT and FRNRAP. This CDR3 comprises 17 residues. Losses at the gene ends were 6 bases for V and 3 bases for J; bases not matched to a gene: 14.